The 13 T cell receptor beta chains presented below share a single source sample, sequenced in a study of siplizumab effects on memory and regulatory T cells. TCRdb's table, derived via immunoSEQ multiplex PCR, lists solely in-frame clones and lacks some. The sample includes about 40,000 clones, roughly 90% of them seen just once. Input material: naive CD4+ T cells sorted from blood. These receptors all come from a human donor in good health.

The V gene is TRBV9, the J gene TRBJ2-3; D may correspond to TRBD1 or TRBD2 (5 bases each). The CDR3 is 15 amino acids. V lost 3 bases to trimming and J lost 2 bases, with 13 bases between them. Per germline, CDR1 SGDLS and CDR2 YYNGEE. CDR3 bases: TGTGCCAGCAGCGGAGGGACGGCGAACACAGATACGCAGTATTTT. Translation: CASSGGTANTDTQYF.

This clone was seen only a few times. V gene TRBV19 combines with J gene TRBJ1-2; a weak D match, TRBD1 (5 bases). Germline loops: CDR1 LNHDA, CDR2 SQIVND (reference sequence). The V end lost 4 bases, the J end lost 0 bases, and 9 bases lay between the germline ends. The CDR3 is 14 residues long. Here the CDR3 reads CASSRQTSNYGYTF. The CDR3 DNA sequence: TGTGCCAGTAGTAGACAGACTTCTAACTATGGCTACACCTTC.

The CDR3 here is CASSPSRETQYF. DNA for the CDR3: TGTGCCAGCTCTCCTTCCCGCGAGACCCAGTACTTC. This sequence joins TRBV18 and TRBJ2-5; the D is unclear. V was shortened by 6 bases and J by 5 bases, with 10 bases between the two germline ends. Germline CDR1 and CDR2: KGHSH and LQKENI. The CDR3 loop spans 12 amino acids.

V gene TRBV18 combines with J gene TRBJ1-5; D ambiguous. Germline V gene data show CDR1 as KGHSH and CDR2 as LQKENI. Trimming left V 3 bases short and J 2 bases short, with 17 bases between. This CDR3 comprises 17 residues. The CDR3 loop reads CASSPPNTGIRNQPQHF. CDR3 sequence (DNA): TGTGCCAGCTCACCCCCCAATACCGGGATCCGCAATCAGCCCCAGCATTTT. The full variable domain, completed using reference TRBV18 and TRBJ1-5, is NAGVMQNPRHLVRRRGQEARLRCSPMKGHSHVYWYRQLPEEGLKFMVYLQKENIIDESGMPKERFSAEFPKEGPSILRIQQVVRGDSAAYFCASSPPNTGIRNQPQHFGDGTRLSIL.

This clone showed up just once. This chain links TRBV5-1 with TRBJ1-5; D is perhaps TRBD1 (5 bases). CDR3 size: 15 residues. Germline V gene lookup returns CDR1 SGHRS and CDR2 YFSETQ. Trimming took off 4 bases at V and 1 base at J, with 12 bases between the two ends. The CDR3 DNA follows: TGCGCCAGCAGCCCCTCGGGGGGAAGCAATCAGCCCCAGCATTTT. Its translation is CASSPSGGSNQPQHF.

The genes are TRBV5-6 and TRBJ2-7; D gene uncertain. CDR1 SGHDT and CDR2 YYEEEE come from the germline V gene. Trimming cost V 4 bases and J 0 bases, with 14 bases left between them. This CDR3 spans 15 amino acids. As DNA, the CDR3 is TGTGCCAGCAGCCCCCCGAGCCTAAGCTCCTACGAGCAGTACTTC. Translating gives CASSPPSLSSYEQYF.

The chain recombines TRBV14 with TRBJ1-2; D not certain. CDR1 is SGHDN and CDR2 is FVKESK in the germline V gene. V was cut by 1 base and J by 8 bases, with 11 bases left in between. This CDR3 has 13 amino acids. CDR3 coding DNA: TGTGCCAGCAGCCAAGGTCTAGTTGGGGGCTACACCTTC. Protein: CASSQGLVGGYTF.

In DNA, the CDR3 is TGTGCCAGTAGGAACCTCGGGACAGGGCTGTACGAGCAGTACTTC. Translating gives CASRNLGTGLYEQYF. The chain joins TRBV19 to TRBJ2-7; 9 nucleotides match TRBD1. The J segment lost 4 bases and the V segment lost 6 bases, leaving 10 bases of the junction unmatched. CDR3 length equals 15 residues. In germline, CDR1 is LNHDA, CDR2 SQIVND (reference sequence).

This chain joins TRBV30 and TRBJ1-2, with TRBD1 identical over 7 bases. Germline V gene sequence: CDR1 GTSNPN, CDR2 SVGIG (reference sequence). Unmatched junction bases numbered 6, after V lost 0 bases and J lost 8 bases. The CDR3 covers 13 residues. CDR3 coding DNA: TGTGCCTGGAGTGTAGTACAGGGGATAGGCTACACCTTC. Its protein is CAWSVVQGIGYTF.

This clone was picked up a small number of times. This rearrangement joins TRBV29-1 to TRBJ1-1; D is uncertain. CDR3 length equals 11 residues. V was pared by 3 bases and J by 3 bases, with 5 bases between. The germline CDR1 and CDR2 sequences are SQVTM and ANQGSEA. CDR3 region: CSVDSYTEAFF. The CDR3 DNA sequence: TGCAGCGTTGACAGTTACACTGAAGCTTTCTTT.

The V gene is TRBV27, the J gene TRBJ2-3; D is undetermined. V was clipped by 3 bases and J by 4 bases, with 8 bases between them. Germline V gene lookup returns CDR1 MNHEY and CDR2 SMNVEV (reference sequence). The CDR3 is made up of 13 amino acids. CDR3 protein: CASSLTFSDTQYF. The CDR3 region has the DNA TGTGCCAGCAGTTTGACATTTTCAGATACGCAGTATTTT.

The chain couples TRBV2 to TRBJ1-2, with D unresolved. The V gene lost 6 bases and the J gene lost 3 bases, with 14 bases spanning the gap. Germline lookup yields CDR1 SNHLY and CDR2 FYNNEI. This CDR3 has 14 residues. The DNA of the CDR3 is TGTGCCAGCAGGGCCGGGCGAGGAGACTATGGCTACACCTTC. The encoded protein is CASRAGRGDYGYTF. Combining the CDR3 with reference TRBV2 and TRBJ1-2 gives the whole variable domain EPEVTQTPSHQVTQMGQEVILRCVPISNHLYFYWYRQILGQKVEFLVSFYNNEISEKSEIFDDQFSVERPDGSNFTLKIRSTKLEDSAMYFCASRAGRGDYGYTFGSGTRLTVV.

The genes are TRBV29-1 and TRBJ2-7; unclear D gene. This CDR3 has 12 amino acids. Between the trimmed V and J ends, which lost 3 bases and 5 bases, there was a span of 11 bases. CDR1 is SQVTM and CDR2 is ANQGSEA in the germline V gene. CDR3 in amino acids: CSVDKGSNEQYF. For the CDR3, the DNA is TGCAGCGTTGATAAAGGCAGTAACGAGCAGTACTTC.